The rows below give T cell receptor beta chains drawn from one sample of a study of tumor-infiltrating lymphocytes in primary liver carcinoma. TCRdb redid the calling of the multiplex PCR reads with MiXCR, one entry per CDR3 protein. Here the sample spans about 200,000 distinct CDR3 sequences, less than 70% being singletons. The material sequenced was peripheral blood. The receptors come from a woman aged 60-70 years with primary liver carcinoma and hepatitis B virus infection. CDR3s include the opening cysteine and the closing phenylalanine or tryptophan. A D gene is named only where the DNA matches it firmly. Size is omitted from some rows. Given values are once, few, many or a class for expanded clones.

v_call	clone_size	d_call	j_call	cdr3_nt	cdr3_aa
TRBV30	many	.	TRBJ1-1	TGTGCCTGGACGGTGAACACTGAAGCTTTCTTT	CAWTVNTEAFF
TRBV12-5	.	.	TRBJ2-2	TGTGCTAGTGGTTTGGCAACACAGGGGGAGCTGTTTTTT	CASGLATQGELFF
TRBV29-1	.	.	TRBJ1-1	.	CSVEERWGRGTEALF
TRBV11-2	.	.	TRBJ1-1	TGTGTCACCTCTTTGGGGGGGGACACTGAAGCTTTCTTT	CVTSLGGDTEAFF
TRBV25-1	few	.	TRBJ2-4	TGTGCCAGCAGTTCCGAAACAGGGCTAGCCAAAAACATTCAGTACTTC	CASSSETGLAKNIQYF
TRBV12-3/TRBV12-4	.	.	TRBJ2-1	TGTGCCAGCAGTTTAGCCCGGAGTGAGCAGTTCTTC	CASSLARSEQFF
TRBV7-9	.	.	TRBJ1-6	TGTGCCAGCAGAGCCCCTAGCTCCTATAATTCACCCCTCCACTTT	CASRAPSSYNSPLHF
TRBV11-2	medium-sized	.	TRBJ1-5	TGTGCCAGCAGCTGGGACAGCAATCAGCCCCAGCATTTT	CASSWDSNQPQHF
TRBV30	many	.	TRBJ2-7	TGTGCCTGGAGTTTGGGCCTGGGGTCCTACGAGCAGTACTTC	CAWSLGLGSYEQYF
TRBV4-2	.	.	TRBJ1-1	TGTGCCAGCAGCCAAGAAGCACGGATGAGCACTGAAGCTTTCTTT	CASSQEARMSTEAFF
TRBV28	.	TRBD2	TRBJ2-1	TGTGCCAGCAGCCCTAACCCTACTAGCGGGAACCACAATGAGCAGTTCTTC	CASSPNPTSGNHNEQFF
TRBV5-1	few	.	TRBJ2-5	TGCGCCAGCAGCGAAGCTCCAGGCCTTGGGGAGACCCAGTACTTC	CASSEAPGLGETQYF
TRBV15	.	.	TRBJ2-2	TGTGCCACAGGGACTCCGAACACCGGGGAGCTGTTTTTT	CATGTPNTGELFF
TRBV11-2	few	.	TRBJ2-1	TGTGCCAGCAGCTTAAGTCAGGGCCCTTACAATGAGCAGTTCTTC	CASSLSQGPYNEQFF
TRBV29-1	many	.	TRBJ2-3	TGCAGCGTTGAAGGGCTGGATCAAACTTCTAGCACAGATACGCAGTATTTT	CSVEGLDQTSSTDTQYF
TRBV29-1	many	.	TRBJ1-1	TGCAGCTTCAGCCGGGAGGTTGAAGCTTTCTTT	CSFSREVEAFF
TRBV12-3/TRBV12-4	many	.	TRBJ1-5	TGTGCCAGCAACCAACAGGGCATGGGCAATCAGCCCCAGCATTTT	CASNQQGMGNQPQHF
TRBV29-1	.	.	TRBJ2-7	TGCAGCGCCCCCGTCAGCGATTCCTACGAGCAGTACTTC	CSAPVSDSYEQYF
TRBV5-1	.	.	TRBJ2-3	TGCGCCAGCAGCGGCTCCCGAGTAGCACTTAGCACAGATACGCAGTATTTT	CASSGSRVALSTDTQYF
TRBV29-1	many	.	TRBJ2-7	TGCAGCGTTGTCGGGGGGCTCTCCTACGAGCAGTACTTC	CSVVGGLSYEQYF
TRBV11-2	once	TRBD2	TRBJ2-2	TGTGCCAGCAGGGGACTAGCAGGAGGGTCCACCGGGGAGCCGTTTTTT	CASRGLAGGSTGEPFF
TRBV11-2	.	.	TRBJ1-2	TGCGCCAGCAGCTTAGAGTCTACTAACTACGGCTACACCTTC	CASSLESTNYGYTF
TRBV10-3	.	.	TRBJ2-3	TGTGCCGTTCTGGACAGTGCTAGCACAGATACGCAGTATTTT	CAVLDSASTDTQYF
TRBV4-2	.	TRBD1	TRBJ1-2	TGTGCCAGCAAACAAGGACAGGGGATCGATGTGGGTGGCTACACCTTC	CASKQGQGIDVGGYTF
TRBV7-9	.	.	TRBJ2-1	TGTGCCAGCAGCTCCTTCCCGGGAACCCACAATGAGCAGTTCTTC	CASSSFPGTHNEQFF
TRBV11-2	once	.	TRBJ2-1	TGTGCCAGCGGCTTATCACGGGCCACCAATGAGCAGTTCTTC	CASGLSRATNEQFF
TRBV5-1	.	.	TRBJ1-4	TGCGCCAGCAGCTTGGACGGCCTCAATGAAAAACTGTTTTTT	CASSLDGLNEKLFF
TRBV12-3/TRBV12-4	many	.	TRBJ2-7	TGTGCCAGCAGTTTTCGGCAGCCTGAGCAGTACTTC	CASSFRQPEQYF
TRBV5-1	few	.	TRBJ2-7	TGCGCCAGCAGCCATCAAACGGGGGAGACTTCCTACGAGCAGTACTTC	CASSHQTGETSYEQYF
TRBV30	.	.	TRBJ1-2	TGTGCCTCACCCCTCGCAGAGGGCCTAAACTATGGCTACACCTTC	CASPLAEGLNYGYTF
TRBV29-1	many	.	TRBJ2-2	TGCAGCGTTGCTGGTCTTACCAACACCGGGGAGCTGTTTTTT	CSVAGLTNTGELFF
TRBV29-1	.	.	TRBJ2-1	TGCAGCGTTCGGATCTTCTCTGGCGGGACCTGCAATGAGCAGTTCTTC	CSVRIFSGGTCNEQFF
TRBV6-6	many	.	TRBJ1-5	TGTGCCAGCAGTCGCCCCGGGGGGGGCAATCAGCCCCAGCATTTT	CASSRPGGGNQPQHF
TRBV11-2	.	.	TRBJ2-5	TGTCCCAGCAGCTTCTTGCGGGACCCCCAGTACTTC	CPSSFLRDPQYF
TRBV5-6	many	.	TRBJ1-1	TGTGCCAGCAGCTGGTGGTCGGGGCAGGGAAGGAGGAGGACTGAAGCTTTCTTT	CASSWWSGQGRRRTEAFF
TRBV28	.	.	TRBJ2-1	TGTGCCAGCAGCAGAACGGGGGACTCCTACAATGAGCAGTTCTTC	CASSRTGDSYNEQFF
TRBV11-2	many	TRBD1	TRBJ2-6	TGTGCCAGCAGCTCGACAGGGAACCCCTCTGGGGCCAACGTCCTGACTTTC	CASSSTGNPSGANVLTF